Each of the 5 T cell receptor beta chains below was sequenced from the same sample in a study of T cell responses to AZD1222 COVID-19 vaccine listed by TCRdb under 2021. Library generation was performed with the immunoSEQ multiplex PCR assay. Here the immuneACCESS table is served through TCRdb, limited to in-frame sequences with V and J called. Missing clones are a known gap in these copies; in checked studies unresolved V genes cover under half, and the rest lacks a known reason. The sample table shows more than 140,000 clones, and about nine tenths are seen once. The ten largest clones add up to 3% to 4% of the sample. The time point label corresponds to: baseline before first vaccination. In light of the paper, this sample's treatment or condition label describes: meningococcal conjugate vaccine given as trial control. Sequencing was performed on peripheral blood, taken on day 0 of MenACWY control vaccination. These receptors all stem from an adult in good health.

V gene TRBV2 combines with J gene TRBJ1-2; the D gene is possibly TRBD1 (6 bases). This CDR3 comprises 14 residues. Deletions cut 6 bases from V and 6 bases from J, with 17 bases between. Germline V gives CDR1 SNHLY, CDR2 FYNNEI. CDR3 protein: CASSPQGPLDGYTF. In nucleotides, the CDR3 is TGTGCCAGCAGCCCACAGGGACCCTTGGATGGCTACACCTTC.

The genes are TRBV24-1 and TRBJ1-5; 8 nucleotides align to TRBD1. Germline CDR1 reads KGHDR; CDR2 reads SFDVKD. V trimming: 3 bases; J trimming: 6 bases; junction bases outside the gene matches: 9. CDR3 length: 16 amino acids. CDR3 DNA: TGTGCCACCAGTGATGATGACAGGGGAATAAGTCAGCCCCAGCATTTT. Translated, it gives CATSDDDRGISQPQHF.

CDR3 DNA sequence: TGTGCCAGTAGTATGGTAGACCGTAGGAACACTGAAGCTTTCTTT. It encodes CASSMVDRRNTEAFF. This rearrangement joins TRBV19 to TRBJ1-1; no clear D gene. Germline CDR1 reads LNHDA; CDR2 reads SQIVND (reference sequence). Deletions cut 3 bases from V and 1 base from J, with 12 bases between. CDR3 length: 15 residues. Complete variable domain (other parts from reference TRBV19 and TRBJ1-1): DGGITQSPKYLFRKEGQNVTLSCEQNLNHDAMYWYRQDPGQGLRLIYYSQIVNDFQKGDIAEGYSVSREKKESFPLTVTSAQKNPTAFYLCASSMVDRRNTEAFFGQGTRLTVV.

The chain has TRBV2 and TRBJ2-5; TRBD1 agrees at 8 bases. J was trimmed by 4 bases and V by 5 bases; bases with no gene match: 6. The CDR3 consists of 14 residues. Germline V CDR1 and CDR2: SNHLY, FYNNEI. The CDR3 coding sequence is TGTGCCAGCAGTTCCAGGACAGGGTCAGAGACCCAGTACTTC. It codes for CASSSRTGSETQYF.

The V and J genes are TRBV5-1 and TRBJ2-1; tentative D call: TRBD1 (5 bases). V lost 2 bases, J lost 5 bases, and 11 bases lay in between. The CDR3 sequence is 14 residues long. CDR1 SGHRS and CDR2 YFSETQ come from the germline V gene. DNA of the CDR3: TGCGCCAGCAGCTTACAGGACATAAACAATGAGCAGTTCTTC. As protein: CASSLQDINNEQFF.